This TCR beta chain was obtained from a study of T cell responses to AZD1222 COVID-19 vaccine (dated by TCRdb to the early 2020s). Turning to the overall study: A total of 230 to 250 trial participants underwent TCR sequencing, of whom 200 to 220 had received two doses of AZD1222 and about 26 had received two doses of the MenACWY control vaccine. Trial participants were enrolled by age into subgroups of 18-55, 56-69 and 70-plus years, and around 150, 29 and 61 TCR-sequenced participants, respectively, were included in these subgroups.

The CDR3 regions of human TCRbeta chains were analyzed by immunosequencing. Per the source publication's procedure: Repertoire TCRs were matched against a reference library of SARS-CoV-2-specific TCRs generated with the MIRA antigen-specificity platform. Breadth was defined as the fraction of unique TCRs that were SARS-CoV-2-associated, and depth was defined as the fraction of total T cells that were SARS-CoV-2-associated. Using the MIRA data, each spike-specific TCR was assigned both to the spike region to which the TCR was reactive and to a CD4 or CD8 class. Log10-transformed breadth and depth values were compared by one-way ANOVA with Sidak's multiple comparisons tests. Drawn from immuneACCESS, this table holds only the in-frame rearrangements with V and J called that TCRdb kept. Clones are partly lost; checked studies trace under half to an unresolved V gene and leave the rest unexplained. The V and J calls and clone size come from that table; D and trimming were worked out from the DNA. In this sample the table shows some 130,000 clones, approximately 95% of which occur a single time. Around 7.1% of the sample is in the top ten clones.

The time point label on this specimen signifies: about 28 days (+/-7) after the second vaccine dose. AZD1222 recipients whose second dose came at about 4 weeks and those whose second dose came at about 12 weeks were combined into one group, since spike-specific TCR depth and breadth did not differ between the two schedules. The vaccinee samples were drawn from two UK trials, COV001 and COV002, one of which was a single-blind randomized controlled phase 2/3 trial testing AZD1222 (ChAdOx1 nCoV-19) in healthy adults. Trial participant PBMC samples were collected at day 0 and day 28 after the second dose for TCRbeta chain sequencing. Notes on this clone: What this receptor recognizes is not known. Per-base qualities were not stored, and no clone one base away is much larger.

Study-level results and caveats: The vaccine-associated CD4 TCRs covered the entire spike protein, and the dominant responses fell in regions 160-218 and 743-854. Participants were mostly white British, with more females than males. The authors suggested clonal diversity may have been underestimated. Conclusions about previously exposed vaccinees were limited because only a handful of AZD1222 recipients were SARS-CoV-2 seropositive at baseline. Epitopes outside the regions mutated in the B.1.351 and B.1.1.7 variants were reportedly recognized by nearly half of the unique spike-specific TCRs. Because no day 14 peak-response samples were available, repertoires were characterized only after the peak T cell response. In the small 56-69-year group, the increase in depth fell short of significance, most likely because of low power. Spike-specific TCR breadth and depth rose significantly after two AZD1222 doses compared with day 0 and with MenACWY recipients.

Trimming removed 6 bases from V and 0 bases from J; the gene matches leave 15 bases unexplained. The germline V gene encodes CDR1 MDHEN and CDR2 SYDVKM. The CDR3, from cysteine to phenylalanine, totals 21 residues. Only the CDR3 DNA stays, 63 bases, in frame from base 1. Sequenced material: peripheral blood, taken 28 days after the second AZD1222 dose. Recombination joined TRBV28 with TRBJ2-6; 12 middle bases align to TRBD2. The receptor was isolated from an adult who received the AZD1222 COVID-19 vaccine. CDR3 region: CASRPTRLAGDKNSGANVLTF. The DNA reads TGTGCCAGCAGACCGACTAGACTAGCGGGGGATAAGAACTCTGGGGCCAACGTCCTGACTTTC.